This T cell receptor beta chain was sequenced in a study of shared clonotypes between healthy human individuals. Study at large: Per donor, three plates held CD4 naive cells, three held CD4 memory, two held CD8 naive and one held CD8 memory.

This clone has more than one count but fewer than ten. Its target is unknown. Regarding the study as a whole: Relative to clonotypes present in all four donors, those not shared had lower generation probabilities.

CDR1 SGHRS and CDR2 YFSETQ come from the germline V gene. This CDR3 region has 13 residues. With 1 base removed from V and 5 bases from J, the gap between germline ends came to 9 bases. Here immunoSEQ multiplex PCR was the method, and the copy in TCRdb shows in-frame clones only, minus some. The table lists about 1.1 million clones, approximately 80% of them singletons, with approximately 0.5% in the top ten. The clonotype was recovered from a man between 18 and 29 years old in good health. Some clones in this sample may be carry-over from other donors' samples. The genes are TRBV5-1 and TRBJ2-5; tentative D call: TRBD2 (6 bases). Sample: memory CD4+ T cells from PBMCs. As for subset: CD45RA-negative fraction. The CDR3 sequence is CASSLPLAETQYF. In DNA, the CDR3 is TGCGCCAGCAGCTTGCCCCTAGCGGAGACCCAGTACTTC.